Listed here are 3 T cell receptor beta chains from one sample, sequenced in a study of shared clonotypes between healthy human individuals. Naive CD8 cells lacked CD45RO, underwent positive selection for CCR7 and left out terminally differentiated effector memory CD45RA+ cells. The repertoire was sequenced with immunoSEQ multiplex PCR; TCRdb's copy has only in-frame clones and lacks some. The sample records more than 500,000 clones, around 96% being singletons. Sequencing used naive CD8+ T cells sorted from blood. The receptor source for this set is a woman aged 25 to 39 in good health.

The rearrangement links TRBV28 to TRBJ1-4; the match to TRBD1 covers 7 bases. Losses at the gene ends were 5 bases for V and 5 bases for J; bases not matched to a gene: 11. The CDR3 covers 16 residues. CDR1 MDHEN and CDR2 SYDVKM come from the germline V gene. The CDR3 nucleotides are TGTGCCAGCAGTCCCCCTGCAGGACAGGAGAATGAAAAACTGTTTTTT. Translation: CASSPPAGQENEKLFF.

CDR3: CATSPVVGTEQYF. In nucleotides, the CDR3 is TGTGCCACCAGCCCCGTAGTGGGAACCGAGCAGTACTTC. The chain uses TRBV15 and TRBJ2-7, with D hard to call. This CDR3 is 13 amino acids long. Trimming cost V 5 bases and J 6 bases, with 14 bases left between them. CDR1 is LNHNV, CDR2 YYDKDF, per germline (reference sequence).

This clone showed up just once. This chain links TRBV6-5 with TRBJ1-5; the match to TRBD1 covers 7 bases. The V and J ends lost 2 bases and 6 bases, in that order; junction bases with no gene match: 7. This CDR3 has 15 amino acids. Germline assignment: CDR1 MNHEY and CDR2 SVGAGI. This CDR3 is CASSYDGGGGQPQHF. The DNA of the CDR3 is TGTGCCAGCAGTTACGACGGAGGGGGCGGTCAGCCCCAGCATTTT.